What follows are 10 T cell receptor beta chains derived from one specimen sequenced in a study of spatial heterogeneity in lung cancer. Study-level findings and limits: The number of expanded tumor alpha and beta chains correlated with mutation number.

These receptors' antigens are unknown. The time point here: sample taken at primary tumor resection. TCRdb redid the calling of the 5' RACE reads with MiXCR, one entry per CDR3 protein. The sample consists of about 18,000 distinct CDR3 sequences, around 8% of them appearing once. The sequencing here drew on lung tumor tissue, taken at surgery. These receptors were obtained from a male donor with early-stage non-small cell lung cancer.

This clonotype was observed at least ten times. This rearrangement joins TRBV20-1 to TRBJ2-1, with TRBD2 identical over 7 bases. Germline V lookup: CDR1 DFQATT, CDR2 SNEGSKA (reference sequence). The ends lost 0 bases at V and 5 bases at J; junction bases unmatched: 7. CDR3 size: 15 residues. As DNA, the CDR3 is TGCAGTGCTAGAGATGGGGGGGTGACAAACAATGAGCAGTTCTTC. It specifies CSARDGGVTNNEQFF.

This clonotype was recorded many times. This chain uses TRBV7-2 with TRBJ2-7; the D is unclear. With 1 base removed from V and 1 base from J, the gap between germline ends came to 8 bases. The CDR3 is 14 amino acids. CDR1 is SGHTA, CDR2 FQGNSA, per germline. The DNA of the CDR3 is TGTGCCAGCAGCTTAGAGGGCCCTTCCTACGAGCAGTACTTC. Translated, it gives CASSLEGPSYEQYF.

The chain employs TRBV18 and TRBJ2-3, with D perhaps TRBD1 (5 bases). CDR3 size: 14 residues. Germline V gene sequence: CDR1 KGHSH, CDR2 LQKENI. Trimming removed 5 bases at V and 2 bases at J, with 11 bases between. The CDR3 DNA follows: TGTGCCAGCTCAGAAGTGGGGCACACAGATACGCAGTATTTT. It specifies CASSEVGHTDTQYF. Filled out from reference TRBV18 and TRBJ2-3, the complete variable domain reads NAGVMQNPRHLVRRRGQEARLRCSPMKGHSHVYWYRQLPEEGLKFMVYLQKENIIDESGMPKERFSAEFPKEGPSILRIQQVVRGDSAAYFCASSEVGHTDTQYFGPGTRLTVL.

The chain recombines TRBV28 with TRBJ1-5; possible D gene TRBD1, 5 bases. This CDR3 is 16 amino acids long. Germline V lookup: CDR1 MDHEN, CDR2 SYDVKM. Trimming removed 1 base from V and 2 bases from J, with 12 bases in between. The CDR3 bases are TGTGCCAGCAGTTTATACCGAGGGGAGGGCAATCAGCCCCAGCATTTT. It codes for CASSLYRGEGNQPQHF.

This clonotype has a count of ten or more. The chain carries TRBV18 and TRBJ1-1; D gene uncertain. Germline CDR1 is KGHSH and CDR2 is LQKENI. The CDR3 contains 14 residues. The V and J ends lost 2 bases and 0 bases respectively, with 7 bases between them. CDR3 sequence (DNA): TGTGCCAGCTCACCAACCGAAGTGAACACTGAAGCTTTCTTT. Its protein is CASSPTEVNTEAFF.

This clonotype came up many times. V is TRBV19 and J is TRBJ1-2, with 10 bases fitting TRBD1. Germline CDR1 LNHDA, CDR2 SQIVND (reference sequence). J gave up 2 bases and V 5 bases, and 5 bases lay outside the gene matches. This CDR3 comprises 15 residues. In DNA form, the CDR3 reads TGTGCCAGTAGTCTTCCGGGACAGGGGAACTATGGCTACACCTTC. As protein: CASSLPGQGNYGYTF.

The CDR3 spells CSVSRGQGNEKLFF. In nucleotides, the CDR3 is TGCAGCGTTTCCCGGGGACAGGGGAATGAAAAACTGTTTTTT. The chain couples TRBV29-1 to TRBJ1-4, with 10 positions matching TRBD1. J lost 5 bases, V lost 5 bases, and 5 bases had no gene match. This CDR3 is built from 14 residues. Per germline, CDR1 SQVTM and CDR2 ANQGSEA.

The table lists this clonotype with many counts. The chain uses TRBV2 and TRBJ1-1, with D possibly matching TRBD1 (6 bases). CDR3 length equals 14 residues. Germline V gene data show CDR1 as SNHLY and CDR2 as FYNNEI. V shed 7 bases and J shed 0 bases, with 12 bases lying between them. CDR3 residues: CASTTGNMNTEAFF. CDR3 bases: TGTGCCAGCACTACAGGGAATATGAACACTGAAGCTTTCTTT.

The rearrangement uses TRBV5-4 and TRBJ2-5, with D possibly called TRBD1 or TRBD2 (5 bases each). V was shortened by 0 bases and J by 4 bases, with 13 bases between the two germline ends. Germline CDR1 reads SGHNT; CDR2 reads YYREEE (reference sequence). The length of the CDR3 is 15 residues. CDR3 residues: CASSLAYLGGETQYF. CDR3 sequence (DNA): TGTGCCAGCAGCTTGGCCTACCTTGGGGGAGAGACCCAGTACTTC.

In its sample, this clonotype was seen many times. The chain has TRBV4-2 and TRBJ1-2; D is uncertain. The CDR3 spans 17 residues. Germline V gene lookup returns CDR1 LGHNA and CDR2 YNFKEQ. With 0 bases removed from V and 2 bases from J, the gap between germline ends came to 16 bases. Here the CDR3 DNA reads TGTGCCAGCAGCCAAGAGCTTCTGGGGATGGGGAACTATGGCTACACCTTC. It translates to CASSQELLGMGNYGYTF.